This T cell receptor beta chain came from a study of blood T cell repertoires in COVID-19. Some clones are missing from TCRdb's copy, which holds only in-frame ones; the method was immunoSEQ multiplex PCR. This table holds about 470,000 clones, 87% found once. Trimming took 7 bases from V and 0 from J, leaving 12 bases between them. Germline CDR1 reads MDHEN; CDR2 reads SYDVKM. The CDR3 loop spans 14 amino acids. The chain uses TRBV28 and TRBJ1-1, with D unclear. This clonotype was obtained from a woman between 18 and 29 years old who had recovered from COVID-19. Sample: PBMCs or T cells enriched from blood (not recorded which). The CDR3 nucleotides read TGTGCCAGCACCCTTGGGCAGGTGAACACTGAAGCTTTCTTT. Translated: CASTLGQVNTEAFF.